The clone carrying this T cell receptor (beta chain) was counted ten times or more. Its specificity is not known. Germline CDR1 reads SGHTA; CDR2 reads FQGNSA. V lost 1 base to trimming and J lost 5 bases; unmatched junction nucleotides: 7. The CDR3 is 16 residues long. This specimen comes from a study of T cells in Graves' hyperthyroidism and ophthalmopathy. Study results and limitations: The model foresaw ophthalmopathy a median about 6.5 months prior to onset.

RNA transcripts gave rise to amplified TCR beta CDR3 regions. With the HTBI primer set, the TCR CDR3 went through a first round of RT-PCR. TCRdb itself ran the multiplex PCR reads through MiXCR, one entry per CDR3 protein. The sample consists of around 420,000 distinct CDR3 sequences, about a sixth of them appearing once. This receptor was obtained from a young woman with Graves' hyperthyroidism. Sequencing was performed on blood. The gene calls are TRBV7-2 and TRBJ2-5, with 10 bases that match TRBD2. The CDR3 nucleotides read TGTGCCAGCAGCTTAGGGCCTAGCGGGAGTGGGGAGACCCAGTACTTC. Its protein product is CASSLGPSGSGETQYF.